This entry describes one T cell receptor beta chain. Its antigen is currently unknown. The data were taken from a study of vaccination effects on CD4 cells after COVID-19. Study-wide results and limits: Healthy vaccinees had only 1 of 255 vaccine-induced clones cross-react with common cold coronaviruses.

Viral peptide pool expansion of antigen-specific CD4+ T cells preceded sequencing in the ViraFEST assay. Upon completion of approximately ten days in culture, CD4+ T cells were isolated. None of the vaccinated had previously contracted SARS-CoV-2, and their nucleocapsid antibodies tested negative. The data were produced by immunoSEQ multiplex PCR, yet TCRdb's version contains in-frame clones alone and is incomplete. Here the sample spans about 41,000 clones, around 68% being singletons. This CDR3 has 14 amino acids. Per the germline V gene, CDR1 is MNHEY and CDR2 is SMNVEV (reference sequence). Between the trimmed V and J ends, which lost 1 base and 6 bases, there was a span of 13 bases.

The chain uses TRBV27 and TRBJ2-7; D remains unclear. The sample here was CD4+ T cells from PBMCs cultured with HCoV-OC43 spike peptides, taken before COVID-19 vaccination. Documented subset: HCoV-OC43 spike overlapping peptide pool stimulation. The source is a human donor who received a COVID-19 vaccine. CDR3 DNA sequence: TGTGCCAGCAGTTTATTCCCGGGTATCGGCGAGCAGTACTTC. This codes for CASSLFPGIGEQYF.